This T cell receptor (beta chain) was retrieved from a study of cytomegalovirus exposure and HLA in healthy donors. The CDR3 runs 13 residues. Germline V gives CDR1 SQVTM, CDR2 ANQGSEA. The V and J ends lost 4 bases and 6 bases respectively, with 15 bases between them. In the PCR, 60 Vbeta and 13 Jbeta primers were used. Using immunoSEQ multiplex PCR, the repertoire was profiled, and TCRdb retains in-frame clones only, with some absent. The table includes 150,000 to 200,000 clones, around 78% detected once. Material: PBMCs. The genes are TRBV29-1 and TRBJ1-2, with a possible D match to TRBD1 (6 bases). The sequence came from a woman in her thirties or forties in good health and CMV-seronegative. CDR3: CSVVKTGGHGYTF. CDR3 nucleotide sequence: TGCAGCGTTGTTAAGACAGGCGGCCATGGCTACACCTTC.